This is a list of T cell receptor beta chains from one sample in a study of blood T cell repertoires in COVID-19. Clones were sequenced by immunoSEQ multiplex PCR, and TCRdb holds only the in-frame ones, with some missing. Altogether 200,000 to 250,000 clones are present, about four fifths being singletons, with the ten largest covering about 1.3%. Sequenced: PBMCs or T cells enriched from blood (not recorded which). The receptor set was obtained from a woman aged 40 to 50 with acute COVID-19. Each CDR3 is given without its conserved first and last residue. Each record gives: CDR3 protein, V gene, J gene.

CDR3 protein: ASSVRGTGNEKLF
V gene: TRBV2
J gene: TRBJ1-4

CDR3 protein: ASSPGGGIEQF
V gene: TRBV18
J gene: TRBJ2-1

CDR3 protein: ANESSGSQETQY
V gene: TRBV25-1
J gene: TRBJ2-5

CDR3 protein: SVERGSNEQF
V gene: TRBV29-1
J gene: TRBJ2-1

CDR3 protein: ASSRGGEQY
V gene: TRBV12-3/TRBV12-4
J gene: TRBJ2-7

CDR3 protein: ARKGPSGTVEETQY
V gene: TRBV7-9
J gene: TRBJ2-5

CDR3 protein: ASSKTGANYGYT
V gene: TRBV6-2/TRBV6-3
J gene: TRBJ1-2

CDR3 protein: SVLAGVWDEQF
V gene: TRBV29-1
J gene: TRBJ2-1

CDR3 protein: ASSGVTGANVLT
V gene: TRBV2
J gene: TRBJ2-6

CDR3 protein: ASSHLAELNYGYT
V gene: TRBV7-9
J gene: TRBJ1-2

CDR3 protein: ASSLASAGEQPQH
V gene: TRBV28
J gene: TRBJ1-5

CDR3 protein: ATNTGRAGETQY
V gene: TRBV5-4
J gene: TRBJ2-5

CDR3 protein: AGSSGRGEQF
V gene: TRBV3-1/TRBV3-2
J gene: TRBJ2-1

CDR3 protein: ASSRAGSLNEQF
V gene: TRBV16
J gene: TRBJ2-1

CDR3 protein: ASSPSRRQGQLDNEQF
V gene: TRBV11-3
J gene: TRBJ2-1

CDR3 protein: ASSARDRGGNEQF
V gene: TRBV19
J gene: TRBJ2-1

CDR3 protein: ASSLGFQGGTEAF
V gene: TRBV5-1
J gene: TRBJ1-1

CDR3 protein: AWSVSAGDIYGYT
V gene: TRBV30
J gene: TRBJ1-2

CDR3 protein: ASRGTGTNNQPQH
V gene: TRBV19
J gene: TRBJ1-5

CDR3 protein: ASSGNRNTEAF
V gene: TRBV10-1
J gene: TRBJ1-1

CDR3 protein: ASSLQGLTEAF
V gene: TRBV7-2
J gene: TRBJ1-1

CDR3 protein: ASSFRWRGRTGELF
V gene: TRBV28
J gene: TRBJ2-2

CDR3 protein: ASSDGTGGLQETQY
V gene: TRBV9
J gene: TRBJ2-5

CDR3 protein: ASSTAGTAGNTIY
V gene: TRBV5-1
J gene: TRBJ1-3

CDR3 protein: ASDLAGGSYEQY
V gene: TRBV6-5
J gene: TRBJ2-7

CDR3 protein: ASSLVGAGEAF
V gene: TRBV7-9
J gene: TRBJ1-1

CDR3 protein: ASSISGGSGPSTDTQY
V gene: TRBV19
J gene: TRBJ2-3

CDR3 protein: ASSARAGLAGAGELF
V gene: TRBV11-2
J gene: TRBJ2-2

CDR3 protein: ASSPGRYEQY
V gene: TRBV7-9
J gene: TRBJ2-7

CDR3 protein: ASSPSGAGEKLF
V gene: TRBV18
J gene: TRBJ1-4

CDR3 protein: ASSATGGGEQF
V gene: TRBV2
J gene: TRBJ2-1

CDR3 protein: ASSPPGGMGNEQY
V gene: TRBV18
J gene: TRBJ2-7

CDR3 protein: ASSIAGQGKDYEQY
V gene: TRBV19
J gene: TRBJ2-7

CDR3 protein: ASSAEGYSNQPQH
V gene: TRBV9
J gene: TRBJ1-5

CDR3 protein: ASSEPVYEQY
V gene: TRBV9
J gene: TRBJ2-7

CDR3 protein: ASSHGLTSEQY
V gene: TRBV27
J gene: TRBJ2-7

CDR3 protein: AWSRGNTGELF
V gene: TRBV30
J gene: TRBJ2-2

CDR3 protein: ASRLPRRNSGNTIY
V gene: TRBV6-6
J gene: TRBJ1-3

CDR3 protein: ASSINAIAGELF
V gene: TRBV18
J gene: TRBJ2-2

CDR3 protein: ASSRVGREDYGYT
V gene: TRBV4-3
J gene: TRBJ1-2

CDR3 protein: ASSSGLAGDPPHEQF
V gene: TRBV7-6
J gene: TRBJ2-1

CDR3 protein: ASSQGGSQVSGNTIY
V gene: TRBV4-3
J gene: TRBJ1-3

CDR3 protein: ASSEGRGAF
V gene: TRBV6-1
J gene: TRBJ1-1

CDR3 protein: ASRPQENSGNTIY
V gene: TRBV7-6
J gene: TRBJ1-3

CDR3 protein: ASSFLGGGQPQH
V gene: TRBV28
J gene: TRBJ1-5

CDR3 protein: ASSEPGSRWNEQF
V gene: TRBV2
J gene: TRBJ2-1

CDR3 protein: ASSLERLAGVDEQY
V gene: TRBV7-2
J gene: TRBJ2-7

CDR3 protein: ASSVDGLAGGRRSYNEQF
V gene: TRBV9
J gene: TRBJ2-1

CDR3 protein: ASSQDRQGISGYT
V gene: TRBV4-3
J gene: TRBJ1-2

CDR3 protein: ASSPKQGHNYGYT
V gene: TRBV18
J gene: TRBJ1-2